This TCR beta chain was identified during a study of T cell changes during pregnancy in multiple sclerosis. The V end was cut by 1 base, the J end by 3 bases, with 10 bases between. Germline CDR1 reads SNHLY; CDR2 reads FYNNEI. This CDR3 has 15 amino acids. TCRdb keeps only in-frame clones here, not all; method: immunoSEQ multiplex PCR. The data hold some 52,000 clones, with around 92% observed a single time. This TCR was recovered from a female donor with multiple sclerosis, enrolled in a pregnancy study. Material: CD4+ T cells from peripheral blood mononuclear cells, obtained in the third trimester of pregnancy. V is TRBV2 and J is TRBJ2-1, with D possibly matching TRBD2 (5 bases). The CDR3, as DNA: TGTGCCAGCAGTGAAGTGACTACGCACTACAATGAGCAGTTCTTC. As protein: CASSEVTTHYNEQFF.